The rows below give T cell receptor beta chains drawn from one sample of a study of cytomegalovirus exposure and HLA in healthy donors. Method: immunoSEQ multiplex PCR; TCRdb's copy keeps in-frame clones and lacks some. The clone table shows 100,000 to 150,000 clones, with the ten largest holding about 2.3%. The sequenced sample was PBMCs. The receptors here all came from a man aged 40-49 years in good health and CMV-seronegative. CDR3s include the opening cysteine and the closing phenylalanine or tryptophan. Each record gives: J gene, V gene, D gene, CDR3 DNA, CDR3 protein. The D gene is left open where the match is weak.

>TRBJ2-7|TRBV6-1|.
TGTGCCAGCAGCGGGACTCTCTACGAGCAGTACTTC
CASSGTLYEQYF
>TRBJ1-1|TRBV7-2|TRBD1
TGTGCCAGCAGCTTAACAGGGGCGTTGATGAACACTGAAGCTTTCTTT
CASSLTGALMNTEAFF
>TRBJ2-2|TRBV2|TRBD1
TGTGCCAGCGAAGCGACAGGGGGATTAAGAGGACGTAACACCGGGGAGCTGTTTTTT
CASEATGGLRGRNTGELFF
>TRBJ1-4|TRBV30|.
TGTGCCTGGACCAGGGGAGGGTCCGGGGAAAAACTGTTTTTT
CAWTRGGSGEKLFF
>TRBJ2-7|TRBV19|.
TGTGCCAGTAGTATCTCCGGGAACTCCTACGAGCAGTACTTC
CASSISGNSYEQYF
>TRBJ1-1|TRBV6-5|TRBD1
TGTGCCAGCAGTTACTCACTAGGGACAGGGGTGACTGAAGCTTTCTTT
CASSYSLGTGVTEAFF
>TRBJ2-3|TRBV6-4|TRBD2
TGTGCCAGCAGTGACTCGGGAGGGCCAGATACGCAGTATTTT
CASSDSGGPDTQYF
>TRBJ1-1|TRBV6-5|.
TGTGCCAGCAGTTACTTGACAGGGAACACTGAAGCTTTCTTT
CASSYLTGNTEAFF
>TRBJ2-7|TRBV23-1|.
TGCGCCAGCAGTCACCGAGGGAGGGGGGCTAATAACTACGAGCAGTACTTC
CASSHRGRGANNYEQYF
>TRBJ2-1|TRBV2|.
TGTGCCAGCAGGCACCGGGAAGGTTTCAACAATGAGCAGTTCTTC
CASRHREGFNNEQFF
>TRBJ1-1|TRBV11-2|.
TGTGCCAGCAGCTTGACCGGGAGAGCTGAAGCTTTCTTT
CASSLTGRAEAFF
>TRBJ2-7|TRBV6-1|TRBD2
TGTGCCAGCAGTGAGGCCCCCAGCGGGAGGGCCAACGAGCAGTACTTC
CASSEAPSGRANEQYF
>TRBJ2-2|TRBV7-7|.
TGTGCTAGCAGCTCAACTAACACCGGGGAGCTGTTTTTT
CASSSTNTGELFF
>TRBJ1-1|TRBV4-1|TRBD1
TGCGCCAGCAGCCAGGGTGCAGGGGGCTGGAAAGCTTTCTTT
CASSQGAGGWKAFF
>TRBJ1-4|TRBV30|TRBD1
TGTGCCTGGAGTCCGGACAGGTTGTATGAAAAACTGTTTTTT
CAWSPDRLYEKLFF
>TRBJ2-1|TRBV27|TRBD2
TGTGCCAGCAGCCATAATCTAGCGGGAGTCTACAATGAGCAGTTCTTC
CASSHNLAGVYNEQFF
>TRBJ2-3|TRBV19|.
TGTGCCAGTAGTACCGACACTAGCACAGATACGCAGTATTTT
CASSTDTSTDTQYF
>TRBJ2-3|TRBV7-8|.
TGTGCCAGCATAGGTAGCAGGGCAGATACGCAGTATTTT
CASIGSRADTQYF
>TRBJ1-3|TRBV28|.
TGTGCCAGCAGTTTCCCAGGGTGGGGAAACACCATATATTTT
CASSFPGWGNTIYF
>TRBJ1-1|TRBV4-3|.
TGCGCCAGCAGCCAAGATCGGGTTTCGTTCTTT
CASSQDRVSFF
>TRBJ1-5|TRBV6-5|.
TGTGCCAGCAGGCCTACATGGGGGGATCGGCCCCAGCATTTT
CASRPTWGDRPQHF
>TRBJ1-1|TRBV5-1|TRBD1
TGCGCCAGCAGTGCCGGGACAGGGGTTGGCACTGAAGCTTTCTTT
CASSAGTGVGTEAFF
>TRBJ2-1|TRBV9|.
TGTGCCAGCAGCCCTATCTTCTCTACAGTCTACAATGAGCAGTTCTTC
CASSPIFSTVYNEQFF
>TRBJ2-5|TRBV5-1|.
TGCGCCAGCAGTGTGGGAGGAGGAGAGACCCAGTACTTC
CASSVGGGETQYF
>TRBJ1-2|TRBV7-2|TRBD1
TGTGCCAGCAGCTTAGCGTTTTTCACCACAGGGGGTGGCTACACCTTC
CASSLAFFTTGGGYTF
>TRBJ2-7|TRBV5-1|.
TGCGCCAGCAGCTCATCCGCGGGCAGCTACGAACAGTACTTC
CASSSSAGSYEQYF
>TRBJ2-5|TRBV7-6|TRBD2
TGTGCCAGCAGCCCACGGGGGGGCAGGACTAGCGGGAGGGCCGGAGAGACCCAGTACTTC
CASSPRGGRTSGRAGETQYF
>TRBJ2-7|TRBV5-4|TRBD2
TGTGCCAGCAGCCGACCGGGACTAGCGTCGTACGAGCAGTACTTC
CASSRPGLASYEQYF
>TRBJ2-1|TRBV4-2|TRBD2
TGTGCCAGCAGCCACGTAGCGGGAAACAATGAGCAGTTCTTC
CASSHVAGNNEQFF
>TRBJ2-7|TRBV5-6|.
TGTGCCAGCAGCTATTATCAGACGGGGTCCTACGAGCAGTACTTC
CASSYYQTGSYEQYF
>TRBJ2-7|TRBV5-1|.
TGCGCCAGCAGCTTCTCGGGGGATTACGAGCAGTACTTC
CASSFSGDYEQYF
>TRBJ2-1|TRBV9|TRBD2
TGTGCCAGCGGGTCTAGCGGAGGGTACAATGAGCAGTTCTTC
CASGSSGGYNEQFF
>TRBJ2-7|TRBV6-5|.
TGTGCCAGCAGTCAACAGGGCTACGAGCAGTACTTC
CASSQQGYEQYF
>TRBJ1-3|TRBV11-2|.
TGTGCCAGCAGCCTCAGGATCTCTGGAAACACCATATATTTT
CASSLRISGNTIYF
>TRBJ2-3|TRBV10-3|TRBD2
TGTGCCATCAGTGAGTCGATGACTAGCGGGGGGAGCACAGATACGCAGTATTTT
CAISESMTSGGSTDTQYF
>TRBJ2-1|TRBV2|.
TGTGCCAGCAGTGAAATCCGGGCAGGGTGGGCGAATGAGCAGTTCTTC
CASSEIRAGWANEQFF
>TRBJ1-1|TRBV9|TRBD1
TGTGCCAGCAGCGACAAACAGGGGGCGTTTACTGAAGCTTTCTTT
CASSDKQGAFTEAFF
>TRBJ1-5|TRBV6-1|.
TGTGCCAGCACCCTAGGGGCGGATAGCAATCAGCCCCAGCATTTT
CASTLGADSNQPQHF
>TRBJ2-7|TRBV10-3|.
TGTGCCATCACCGGTGGACAGATCTTCTCCTACGAGCAGTACTTC
CAITGGQIFSYEQYF
>TRBJ2-2|TRBV14|TRBD1
TGTGCCAGCAGCCGGACAGGGGGCCCATCCAACACCGGGGAGCTGTTTTTT
CASSRTGGPSNTGELFF
>TRBJ2-6|TRBV7-9|TRBD1
TGTGCCAGCAGCGGGGACAGATACTCTGGGGCCAACGTCCTGACTTTC
CASSGDRYSGANVLTF
>TRBJ1-1|TRBV2|TRBD1
TGTGCCAGCACGGACAGGGGTTGGAACACTGAAGCTTTCTTT
CASTDRGWNTEAFF
>TRBJ1-2|TRBV11-3|.
TGTGCCAGCAGCCAGACAGACTATGGCTACACCTTC
CASSQTDYGYTF
>TRBJ1-1|TRBV5-1|TRBD1
TGCGCCAGCAGCTTGGTGTCAGGGGGCAAAGCTTTCTTT
CASSLVSGGKAFF
>TRBJ2-1|TRBV11-3|TRBD2
TGTGCCAGCAGCTCAGGACTAGCGGGAGCGTCAAATGAGCAGTTCTTC
CASSSGLAGASNEQFF
>TRBJ1-1|TRBV5-5|TRBD1
TGTGCCAGCAGCTGGTGGACAGGGGTGAACACTGAAGCTTTCTTT
CASSWWTGVNTEAFF
>TRBJ1-3|TRBV7-9|.
TGTGCCAGCAGCACCGGGGAGGGGTTTCGAAACACCATATATTTT
CASSTGEGFRNTIYF
>TRBJ1-5|TRBV7-6|.
TGTGCCAGCAGCTTCGGGGGTGCTCAGCCCCAGCATTTT
CASSFGGAQPQHF
>TRBJ2-7|TRBV11-3|TRBD2
TGTGCCAGCAGCTTCGAGGTGGCTAGCGGGTCGGCGAAGCAGTACTTC
CASSFEVASGSAKQYF
>TRBJ2-7|TRBV6-5|.
TGTGCCAGCAGAACAGGAACCTACGAGCAGTACTTC
CASRTGTYEQYF
>TRBJ2-1|TRBV11-3|.
TGTGCCAGCAGCTTAGTTTTACTAGAACCCAATGAGCAGTTCTTC
CASSLVLLEPNEQFF
>TRBJ2-1|TRBV11-3|.
TGTGCCAGCAGCTTACGAGGACCGGCGGGTAACTCCTACAATGAGCAGTTCTTC
CASSLRGPAGNSYNEQFF
>TRBJ2-3|TRBV10-3|TRBD2
TGTGCCATCAGTGAGCCAATTACTAGCGGGGACACAGATACGCAGTATTTT
CAISEPITSGDTDTQYF
>TRBJ2-7|TRBV30|.
TGTGCCTGGAATTACGCTACGTACGAGCAGTACTTC
CAWNYATYEQYF
>TRBJ2-7|TRBV6-5|.
TGTGCCAGCAGTTCCGGGAGCTGGGGCAACGAGCAGTACTTC
CASSSGSWGNEQYF